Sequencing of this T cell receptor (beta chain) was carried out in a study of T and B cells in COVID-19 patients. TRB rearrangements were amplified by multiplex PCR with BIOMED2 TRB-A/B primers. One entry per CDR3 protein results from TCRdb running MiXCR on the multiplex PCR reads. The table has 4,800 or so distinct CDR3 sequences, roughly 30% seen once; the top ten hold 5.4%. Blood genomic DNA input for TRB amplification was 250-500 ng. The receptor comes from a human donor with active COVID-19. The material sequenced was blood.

CDR3 bases: TGTGCCAGCAGCACCCCCGGACAGGCTTCCTACGAGCAGTACTTC. This encodes CASSTPGQASYEQYF. The chain couples TRBV6-1 to TRBJ2-7, with TRBD1 identical over 7 bases. Losses at the gene ends were 6 bases for V and 1 base for J; bases not matched to a gene: 9. Germline V gives CDR1 MNHNS, CDR2 SASEGT. This CDR3 has 15 residues.